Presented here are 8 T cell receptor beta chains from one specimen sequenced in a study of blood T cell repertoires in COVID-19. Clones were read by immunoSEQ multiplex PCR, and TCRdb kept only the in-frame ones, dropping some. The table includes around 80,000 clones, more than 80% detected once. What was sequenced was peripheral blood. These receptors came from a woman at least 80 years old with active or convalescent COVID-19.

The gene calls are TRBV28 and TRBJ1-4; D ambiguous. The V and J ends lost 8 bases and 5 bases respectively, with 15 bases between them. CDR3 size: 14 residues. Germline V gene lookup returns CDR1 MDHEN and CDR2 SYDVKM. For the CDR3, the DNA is TGTGCCAGCCAAAGGTGGCAGGCAAATGAAAAACTGTTTTTT. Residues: CASQRWQANEKLFF.

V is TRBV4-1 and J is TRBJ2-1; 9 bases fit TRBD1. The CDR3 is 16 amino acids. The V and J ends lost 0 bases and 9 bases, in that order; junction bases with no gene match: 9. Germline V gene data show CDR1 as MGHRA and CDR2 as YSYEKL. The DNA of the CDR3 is TGCGCCAGCAGCCAAGAATCGACAGGGGGTTATGGTGAGCAGTTCTTC. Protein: CASSQESTGGYGEQFF.

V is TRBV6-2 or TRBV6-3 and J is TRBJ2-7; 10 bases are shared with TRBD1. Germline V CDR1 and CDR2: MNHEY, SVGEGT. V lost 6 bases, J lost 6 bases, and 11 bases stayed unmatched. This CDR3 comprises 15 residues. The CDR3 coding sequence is TGTGCCAGCAGCATCCGACAGGGGGCGAGAGGCGAGCAGTACTTC. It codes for CASSIRQGARGEQYF.

The CDR3 sequence: CASSPPGQNTEAFF. CDR3 DNA sequence: TGTGCCAGCAGCCCCCCGGGACAGAACACTGAAGCTTTCTTT. The chain links TRBV11-1 to TRBJ1-1; TRBD1 is a possible D gene (6 bases). Germline V gene sequence: CDR1 SGHAT, CDR2 FQDESV (reference sequence). V dropped 5 bases and J dropped 1 base, with 11 bases sitting between them. The CDR3 loop spans 14 amino acids.

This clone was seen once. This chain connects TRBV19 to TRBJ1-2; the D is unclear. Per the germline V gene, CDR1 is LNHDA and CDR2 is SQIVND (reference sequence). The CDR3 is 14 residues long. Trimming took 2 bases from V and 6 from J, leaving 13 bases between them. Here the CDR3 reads CASSILDGVDGYTF. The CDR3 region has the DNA TGTGCCAGTAGTATACTAGACGGCGTAGATGGCTACACCTTC.

The CDR3 sequence: CASSLGVALGETQYF. CDR3 DNA sequence: TGTGCCAGCAGCTTAGGAGTAGCGCTTGGTGAGACCCAGTACTTC. The rearrangement links TRBV11-3 to TRBJ2-5; D might be TRBD2 (5 bases). V was pared by 1 base and J by 5 bases, with 14 bases between. Germline V CDR1 and CDR2: SGHNT, YENEEA. CDR3 length: 15 amino acids.

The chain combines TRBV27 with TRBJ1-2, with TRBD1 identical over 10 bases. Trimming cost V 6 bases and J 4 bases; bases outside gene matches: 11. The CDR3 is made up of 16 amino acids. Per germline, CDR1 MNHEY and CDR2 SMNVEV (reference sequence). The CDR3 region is CASRLLGTGEVYGYTF. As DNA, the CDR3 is TGTGCCAGCAGACTATTAGGGACAGGGGAGGTCTATGGCTACACCTTC.

Here the CDR3 DNA reads TGTGCCAGCACAGCAGGTGATGGCGTGAACACTGAAGCTTTCTTT. Translating it yields CASTAGDGVNTEAFF. The V call is TRBV6-5, the J call TRBJ1-1, with D unresolved. The ends were cut back, 7 bases at V and 0 bases at J, with 15 bases in the middle. The CDR3 runs to 15 residues. Germline V CDR1 and CDR2: MNHEY, SVGAGI.